These T cell receptor beta chains were read from a single sample in a study of OX40 agonist ivuxolimab in advanced cancers. Profiled with immunoSEQ multiplex PCR; TCRdb holds only in-frame clones, not every one. The repertoire holds some 80,000 clones, with approximately 84% as singletons. Sample: CD4+ or CD8+ T cells sorted from blood, taken in a trial of the OX40 agonist ivuxolimab. The source is an adult with an advanced solid tumor such as melanoma, head and neck, liver or kidney cancer. The CDR3 runs from the conserved cysteine through the conserved F or W.

TRBV6-5	CASSYGQGADEQYF
TRBV5-1	CASSLEGNLGEQYF
TRBV7-2	CASSFLYGGAGNEQFF
TRBV27	CASSFLVNSPLHF
TRBV7-6	CASSLWTSGKVNEQYF
TRBV11-2	CASSLVGTGDSPLHF
TRBV9	CASSSGPFEGETQYF
TRBV30	CAWSVDRGFETQYF
TRBV7-8	CASSRTGRATDTQYF
TRBV15	CATSLISGTGEQFF
TRBV6-6	CASSWDYQETQYF
TRBV5-6	CASSLGFGGVSYEQYF
TRBV30	CAWTRRGLGRGSYNEQFF
TRBV5-8	CASSLIEGDTEAFF
TRBV11-3	CASSPGLAGVYNEQFF
TRBV19	CASSPQYGRARTGELFF
TRBV15	CATSPQVLRNQPQHF
TRBV7-2	CASSPRRVEGYTF